The 5 T cell receptor beta chains in this list originate from one sample, sequenced in a study of cytomegalovirus exposure and HLA in healthy donors. This PCR relied on a set of 60 Vbeta primers and 13 Jbeta primers. Here immunoSEQ multiplex PCR was the method, and the copy in TCRdb shows in-frame clones only, minus some. The data hold more than 150,000 clones, with roughly four fifths observed a single time. Sequencing was done on a sample of PBMCs. These receptors all come from a man aged 50-59 years in good health and CMV-seronegative.

The rearrangement joins TRBV5-6 to TRBJ2-5, with D possibly being TRBD2 (6 bases). This CDR3 is 16 amino acids long. Germline CDR1 SGHDT, CDR2 YYEEEE. With 4 bases removed from V and 11 bases from J, the gap between germline ends came to 27 bases. For the CDR3, the DNA is TGTGCCAGCAGCCCAGGAGGGCGAGCCCCGGTAGAAGAGCAGTACTTC. This encodes CASSPGGRAPVEEQYF.

This clone occurred a few times. The rearrangement links TRBV6-6 to TRBJ1-2, with 8 nucleotides matching TRBD1. The V and J ends lost 11 bases and 3 bases, in that order; junction bases with no gene match: 14. From germline, CDR1 is MNHNY and CDR2 SVGAGI (reference sequence). The CDR3 loop spans 15 amino acids. CDR3 sequence: CAGRTGPTYDYGYTF. As DNA, the CDR3 is TGTGCCGGAAGGACAGGGCCCACTTATGACTATGGCTACACCTTC.

The genes are TRBV18 and TRBJ1-5; maybe TRBD1 (6 bases). The CDR3 length is 16 residues. Germline values: CDR1 KGHSH, CDR2 LQKENI. V shed 3 bases and J shed 2 bases, with 14 bases lying between them. CDR3 nucleotides: TGTGCCAGCTCACCCGCGGGGGCGGGGGGCAATCAGCCCCAGCATTTT. Translating it yields CASSPAGAGGNQPQHF.

This clone was counted only a few times. Within the sample, other DNA sequences also encode this same CDR3. J is TRBJ1-2 and V is TRBV11-2, with TRBD1 as a possible D gene (5 bases). Germline V CDR1 and CDR2: SGHAT, FQNNGV. The V end was cut by 3 bases, the J end by 7 bases, with 9 bases between. The CDR3 extends over 12 amino acids. The CDR3 sequence: CASSLAGFGYTF. The CDR3 nucleotides read TGTGCCAGCAGCTTGGCAGGGTTTGGCTACACCTTC.

This clone was observed a single time. V and J are TRBV7-2 and TRBJ1-6; 9 nucleotides match TRBD1. This CDR3 has 16 residues. From germline, CDR1 is SGHTA and CDR2 FQGNSA. Trimming took 5 bases from V and 6 from J; bases not matched to a gene: 8. In nucleotides, the CDR3 is TGTGCCAGCAGCCGAACCGGGACAGGGACTAATTCACCCCTCCACTTT. Amino acids: CASSRTGTGTNSPLHF. The full variable domain, completed using reference TRBV7-2 and TRBJ1-6, is GAGVSQSPSNKVTEKGKDVELRCDPISGHTALYWYRQSLGQGLEFLIYFQGNSAPDKSGLPSDRFSAERTGGSVSTLTIQRTQQEDSAVYLCASSRTGTGTNSPLHFGNGTRLTVT.